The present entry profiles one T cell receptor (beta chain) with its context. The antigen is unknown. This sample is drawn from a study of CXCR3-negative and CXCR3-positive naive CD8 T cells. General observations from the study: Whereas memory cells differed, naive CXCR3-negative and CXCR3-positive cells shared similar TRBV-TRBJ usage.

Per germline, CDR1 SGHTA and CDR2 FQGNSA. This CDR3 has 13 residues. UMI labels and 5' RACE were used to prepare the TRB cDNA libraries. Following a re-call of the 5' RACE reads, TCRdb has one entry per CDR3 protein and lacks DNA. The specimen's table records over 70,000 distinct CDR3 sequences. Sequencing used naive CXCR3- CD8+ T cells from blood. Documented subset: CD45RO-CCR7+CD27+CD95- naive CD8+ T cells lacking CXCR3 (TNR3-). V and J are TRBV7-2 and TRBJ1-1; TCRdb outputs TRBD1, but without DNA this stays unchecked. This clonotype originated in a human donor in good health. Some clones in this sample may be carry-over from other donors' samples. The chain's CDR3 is CASRTGPVTEAFF.